Shown below are 24 T cell receptor beta chains from a single sample sequenced in a study of response to subunit inactivated influenza vaccine. In TCRdb, the RT-PCR reads were re-called with MiXCR into one record per CDR3 protein. The sample includes 280,000 or so distinct CDR3 sequences, roughly a fifth seen only once; the top ten take roughly a tenth. The sequencing used PBMCs from blood, collected roughly 20 months after vaccination. Every receptor here comes from a man aged 50 to 75 who received an inactivated influenza vaccine.

This clonotype was seen a few times. The chain joins TRBV7-2 to TRBJ2-2; D gene unclear. The V and J ends lost 7 bases and 2 bases respectively, with 8 bases between them. From germline, CDR1 is SGHTA and CDR2 FQGNSA. CDR3 length: 13 residues. DNA of the CDR3: TGTGCCAGCATCGTTCCAAACACCGGGGAGCTGTTTTTT. Translated, it gives CASIVPNTGELFF. The full variable domain, rest sourced from reference TRBV7-2 and TRBJ2-2, is GAGVSQSPSNKVTEKGKDVELRCDPISGHTALYWYRQSLGQGLEFLIYFQGNSAPDKSGLPSDRFSAERTGGSVSTLTIQRTQQEDSAVYLCASIVPNTGELFFGEGSRLTVL.

The V gene is TRBV6-1, the J gene TRBJ2-5; D unclear. The CDR3 is 14 residues long. Germline assignment: CDR1 MNHNS and CDR2 SASEGT. V was trimmed by 7 bases and J by 2 bases, leaving 14 bases between them. CDR3 amino acids: CASMAGVRQETQYF. In DNA, the CDR3 is TGTGCCAGCATGGCTGGGGTTCGTCAAGAGACCCAGTACTTC.

This sequence joins TRBV20-1 and TRBJ1-4, with D hard to call. Germline CDR1 is DFQATT and CDR2 is SNEGSKA (reference sequence). CDR3 size: 13 residues. With 3 bases removed from V and 6 bases from J, the gap between germline ends came to 11 bases. The CDR3 nucleotides read TGCAGTGCTAGTGCCGGTTTGGATGAAAAACTGTTTTTT. Protein: CSASAGLDEKLFF.

This clonotype showed up just a few times. The chain is built from TRBV5-1 and TRBJ2-1, with 7 bases identical to TRBD1. The CDR3 is 13 residues long. V lost 3 bases and J lost 4; bases outside the gene matches: 1. The V gene's germline CDR1 is SGHRS and CDR2 YFSETQ. The CDR3 here is CASSWTGYNEQFF. The CDR3 DNA reads TGCGCCAGCAGCTGGACAGGTTACAATGAGCAGTTCTTC.

The chain recombines TRBV24-1 with TRBJ1-1; a weak D match, TRBD1 (5 bases). Germline CDR1 and CDR2: KGHDR and SFDVKD. The CDR3 is made up of 13 amino acids. V gave up 4 bases and J gave up 1 base, with 6 bases separating them. CDR3 nucleotide sequence: TGTGCCACCAGTGACAGGGCGAACACTGAAGCTTTCTTT. The encoded protein is CATSDRANTEAFF.

The V and J genes are TRBV29-1 and TRBJ1-5, with 10 positions matching TRBD1. The trim removed 4 bases at V and 3 bases at J, leaving 6 bases unmatched. This CDR3 has 15 amino acids. The germline V gene has CDR1 SQVTM and CDR2 ANQGSEA. CDR3 protein: CSVVQGQGNNQPQHF. CDR3 DNA sequence: TGCAGCGTTGTCCAGGGACAGGGGAACAATCAGCCCCAGCATTTT.

This clonotype came up a few times. This chain connects TRBV7-2 to TRBJ1-5; D gene uncertain. The CDR3 spans 12 residues. The germline gives CDR1 SGHTA, CDR2 FQGNSA. The V end lost 5 bases, the J end lost 1 base, and 3 bases lay between the germline ends. The CDR3 DNA follows: TGTGCCAGCAGCACCAGCAATCAGCCCCAGCATTTT. Translation gives CASSTSNQPQHF.

In its sample, this clonotype was seen a few times. V usage is TRBV28 and J usage is TRBJ1-6, with 8 bases that match TRBD1. V shed 6 bases and J 8 bases; nucleotides not matched to a gene: 9. CDR1 and CDR2 from the germline V gene are MDHEN and SYDVKM. The CDR3 spans 15 residues. The DNA for the CDR3 is TGTGCCAGCAGCGCAGGACAGGGCTTACATTCACCCCTCCACTTT. Translating it yields CASSAGQGLHSPLHF.

DNA of the CDR3: TGTGCCAGCAGCCCGGCGTCGGGGAGTATAGTCTATGGCTACACCTTC. Protein sequence: CASSPASGSIVYGYTF. This chain connects TRBV7-9 to TRBJ1-2; the D is unclear. The CDR3 has 16 amino acids. Germline CDR1 is SEHNR and CDR2 is FQNEAQ (reference sequence). Between the trimmed V and J ends, which lost 5 bases and 4 bases, there was a span of 20 bases.

The V call is TRBV5-6, the J call TRBJ2-7, with D hard to call. Per the germline V gene, CDR1 is SGHDT and CDR2 is YYEEEE. The CDR3 runs 14 residues. V was trimmed by 1 base and J by 2 bases, leaving 10 bases between them. The CDR3 spells CASSLKPPPYEQYF. CDR3 in DNA: TGTGCCAGCAGCTTGAAGCCCCCTCCCTACGAGCAGTACTTC.

This clonotype has only a few counts. The rearrangement uses TRBV20-1 and TRBJ1-1; weak D call: TRBD1 (5 bases). The germline V and J ends were trimmed by 4 bases and 3 bases, with 15 bases remaining between them. The V gene's germline CDR1 is DFQATT and CDR2 SNEGSKA (reference sequence). This CDR3 region has 14 residues. The CDR3, as DNA: TGCAGTGCTATCGACGGGGGGGTGGACACTGAAGCTTTCTTT. Amino acid sequence: CSAIDGGVDTEAFF.

V is TRBV30 and J is TRBJ2-7; 8 nucleotides line up with TRBD2. The ends lost 2 bases at V and 1 base at J; junction bases unmatched: 7. Germline-derived CDR1 and CDR2 are GTSNPN and SVGIG (reference sequence). The CDR3 sequence is 15 residues long. The CDR3 loop reads CAWSQGLGESYEQYF. In DNA form, the CDR3 reads TGTGCCTGGAGTCAGGGACTAGGGGAGTCCTACGAGCAGTACTTC.

This sequence joins TRBV28 and TRBJ1-2; a possible D gene is TRBD1 (5 bases). The CDR3 spans 14 residues. Deletions cut 2 bases from V and 4 bases from J, with 11 bases between. CDR1 MDHEN and CDR2 SYDVKM come from the germline V gene. CDR3 in amino acids: CASSLRRDRYGYTF. The CDR3 DNA reads as TGTGCCAGCAGTTTACGCAGGGATCGCTATGGCTACACCTTC.

This clonotype was seen a handful of times. The V call is TRBV4-3, the J call TRBJ2-7, with D perhaps TRBD1 (6 bases). This CDR3 spans 16 amino acids. The V and J ends lost 0 bases and 6 bases respectively, with 18 bases between them. The germline V gene has CDR1 LGHNA and CDR2 YSLEER. CDR3 residues: CASSQDLWQGTSEQYF. For the CDR3, the DNA is TGCGCCAGCAGCCAAGATCTTTGGCAGGGGACCTCCGAGCAGTACTTC.

The chain links TRBV7-2 to TRBJ1-6; D remains ambiguous. The CDR3 is 13 residues long. CDR1 and CDR2 (germline): SGHTA, FQGNSA. Trimming left V 2 bases short and J 13 bases short, with 12 bases between. The CDR3 DNA follows: TGTGCCAGCAGCTTATCTGAGGGTTCGCCCCTCCACTTT. Encoded protein: CASSLSEGSPLHF.

This clonotype was observed a few times. The chain has TRBV5-1 and TRBJ2-2, with D perhaps matching TRBD1 (5 bases). Germline V gives CDR1 SGHRS, CDR2 YFSETQ. Deletions cut 0 bases from V and 4 bases from J, with 13 bases between. The CDR3 runs to 16 residues. The CDR3 region has the DNA TGCGCCAGCAGCTTGGTAGGGGCCCTGGGCACCGGGGAGCTGTTTTTT. Its protein product is CASSLVGALGTGELFF. Drawing the rest from reference TRBV5-1 and TRBJ2-2, the complete variable domain is KAGVTQTPRYLIKTRGQQVTLSCSPISGHRSVSWYQQTPGQGLQFLFEYFSETQRNKGNFPGRFSGRQFSNSRSEMNVSTLELGDSALYLCASSLVGALGTGELFFGEGSRLTVL.

The chain employs TRBV20-1 and TRBJ1-3; D is unresolved. The germline gives CDR1 DFQATT, CDR2 SNEGSKA (reference sequence). The CDR3 sequence is 13 residues long. V dropped 0 bases and J dropped 4 bases, with 7 bases sitting between them. The CDR3 DNA reads as TGCAGTGCTAGAGATCCGCGAGGAAACACCATATATTTT. It codes for CSARDPRGNTIYF.

This clonotype was picked up many times. This rearrangement joins TRBV4-3 to TRBJ2-3, with D maybe TRBD2 (5 bases). The V and J ends lost 1 base and 9 bases respectively, with 11 bases between them. The CDR3 is made up of 13 amino acids. Germline values: CDR1 LGHNA, CDR2 YSLEER. CDR3 in DNA: TGCGCCAGCAGCCAAGTGGCGGGTAGCACGCAGTATTTT. Translating it yields CASSQVAGSTQYF.

The chain couples TRBV11-1 to TRBJ2-1, with TRBD1 matching 9 bases. From germline, CDR1 is SGHAT and CDR2 FQDESV (reference sequence). The CDR3 has 18 residues. The ends lost 7 bases at V and 4 bases at J; junction bases unmatched: 17. This CDR3 reads CASTLKPLGQGLYNEQFF. The CDR3 nucleotides are TGTGCCAGCACACTTAAACCCCTCGGACAGGGGCTTTACAATGAGCAGTTCTTC.

This clonotype came up a few times. The chain has TRBV29-1 and TRBJ2-5; no clear D gene. V was cut by 7 bases and J by 4 bases, with 7 bases left in between. Germline V gene sequence: CDR1 SQVTM, CDR2 ANQGSEA. The CDR3 is 10 amino acids. DNA of the CDR3: TGCAGCGCTCTTATAGAGACCCAGTACTTC. It codes for CSALIETQYF. The full variable domain, its missing parts supplied by reference TRBV29-1 and TRBJ2-5, is SAVISQKPSRDICQRGTSLTIQCQVDSQVTMMFWYRQQPGQSLTLIATANQGSEATYESGFVIDKFPISRPNLTFSTLTVSNMSPEDSSIYLCSALIETQYFGPGTRLLVL.

V usage is TRBV5-1 and J usage is TRBJ1-1; D may be TRBD1 (5 bases). The CDR3 length is 16 residues. Per germline, CDR1 SGHRS and CDR2 YFSETQ. V lost 1 base to trimming and J lost 0 bases, with 13 bases between them. For the CDR3, the DNA is TGCGCCAGCAGCTTGTATCCAGGGAAAGTGAACACTGAAGCTTTCTTT. Residues: CASSLYPGKVNTEAFF.

Only a few counts were recorded for this clonotype. The chain employs TRBV14 and TRBJ1-1; 8 nucleotides match TRBD1. Trimming removed 4 bases from V and 0 bases from J; junction bases left unmatched: 19. Per the germline V gene, CDR1 is SGHDN and CDR2 is FVKESK. This CDR3 has 20 amino acids. The CDR3 bases are TGTGCCAGCAGCCTCCGGGACAGGCGGGACCCCGCCCTCATGAACACTGAAGCTTTCTTT. It codes for CASSLRDRRDPALMNTEAFF.

This clonotype was counted at least ten times. V gene TRBV20-1 combines with J gene TRBJ2-7, with D perhaps matching TRBD2 (6 bases). CDR3 length: 14 residues. From germline, CDR1 is DFQATT and CDR2 SNEGSKA (reference sequence). V was trimmed by 0 bases and J by 5 bases, leaving 14 bases between them. In DNA form, the CDR3 reads TGCAGTGCTAGAGATAAGGAGGGCATCAACGAGCAGTACTTC. Its translation is CSARDKEGINEQYF.

The V gene is TRBV10-3, the J gene TRBJ1-2; perhaps TRBD1 as D (6 bases). V lost 6 bases and J lost 6, with 17 bases in between. CDR1 ENHRY and CDR2 SYGVKD come from the germline V gene. The CDR3 covers 14 residues. The CDR3 sequence: CAIRGPQGTHGYTF. CDR3 DNA: TGTGCCATCAGGGGACCACAGGGTACCCATGGCTACACCTTC.